Given below is one T cell receptor beta chain in context. Its antigen is not identified. The record originates from a study of blood T cells in healthy people across ages. Study-wide results and caveats: Researchers report that TCR beta diversity correlated strongly with naive T cell percentage.

CDR3 size: 14 residues. Germline CDR1 reads SNHLY; CDR2 reads FYNNEI. The junction had 9 bases not matched to a gene; V was cut back by 8 bases and J by 3 bases. Using a J-beta primer mix together with a sample-barcoded 5' primer, a second PCR was run for about 7 to 12 cycles. The yield of each sample was at least 3 million CDR3-containing paired-end reads. TCRdb re-analysed the 5' RACE reads in MiXCR, keeping a single row per CDR3 protein. The profile shows about a million distinct CDR3 sequences, roughly 50% of them singletons. Sequencing was done on a sample of blood. This chain links TRBV2 with TRBJ2-7; 8 bases map to TRBD1. This clonotype originated in a woman aged 60-75 years in good health. The CDR3 region is CASGGGQGNYEQYF. The DNA of the CDR3 is TGTGCCAGCGGGGGAGGACAGGGAAACTACGAGCAGTACTTC. The variable domain in full, with the rest retrieved from reference TRBV2 and TRBJ2-7, is EPEVTQTPSHQVTQMGQEVILRCVPISNHLYFYWYRQILGQKVEFLVSFYNNEISEKSEIFDDQFSVERPDGSNFTLKIRSTKLEDSAMYFCASGGGQGNYEQYFGPGTRLTVT.